This T cell receptor (beta chain) was captured by sequencing in a study of breast tumors, draining lymph nodes, adjacent tissues. Regarding the study as a whole: Tumors had less TCR diversity than lymph nodes, more than nontumor tissue. Data only fit, rather than demonstrated, lymph node origin of most tumor T cells.

TCRdb reanalysed the multiplex PCR reads using MiXCR and keeps one entry per CDR3 protein. The table shows around 130,000 distinct CDR3 sequences, with less than 35% occurring only once. In the case of this clonotype: As yet, its antigen is unknown. Given a much more abundant clone one base away, this may be a read error.

The germline V gene encodes CDR1 MNHNS and CDR2 SASEGT. The V gene lost 1 base and the J gene lost 8 bases, with 11 bases spanning the gap. The CDR3 is made up of 13 amino acids. Samples came from axillary lymph nodes draining the breast cancer. Material for sequencing was axillary lymph node tissue. J is TRBJ1-2 and V is TRBV6-1; D gene unclear. The sequence was collected from a female donor with breast cancer. Some clones in this sample may be carry-over from other donors' samples. CDR3 protein: CASSEGPPRGYTF. Written as DNA, the CDR3 is TGTGCCAGCAGTGAAGGGCCCCCACGAGGCTACACCTTC.